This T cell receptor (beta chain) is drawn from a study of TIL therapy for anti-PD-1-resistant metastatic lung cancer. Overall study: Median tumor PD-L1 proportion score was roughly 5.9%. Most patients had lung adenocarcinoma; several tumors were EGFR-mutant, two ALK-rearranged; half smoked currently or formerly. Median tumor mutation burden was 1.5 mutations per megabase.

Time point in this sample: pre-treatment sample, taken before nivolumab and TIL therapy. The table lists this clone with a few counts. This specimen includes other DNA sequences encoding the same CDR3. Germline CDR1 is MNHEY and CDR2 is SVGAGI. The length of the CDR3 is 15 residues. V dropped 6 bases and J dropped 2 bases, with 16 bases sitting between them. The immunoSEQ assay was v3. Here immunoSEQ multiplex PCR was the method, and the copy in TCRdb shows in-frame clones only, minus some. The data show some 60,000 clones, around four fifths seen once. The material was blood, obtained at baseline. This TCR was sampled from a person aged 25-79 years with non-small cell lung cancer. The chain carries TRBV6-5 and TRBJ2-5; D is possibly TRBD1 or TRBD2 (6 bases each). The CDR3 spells CASRLTGGLQETQYF. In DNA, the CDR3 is TGTGCCAGCAGGTTGACCGGGGGCCTACAAGAGACCCAGTACTTC.